Below, 20 T cell receptor beta chains from the same sample are listed, as sequenced in a study of blood T cell repertoires in COVID-19. Produced via immunoSEQ multiplex PCR; TCRdb's table is partial and in-frame only. Here the sample spans around 55,000 clones, over 75% being singletons. Sequenced input: peripheral blood. Receptor source: a human donor in a cohort sampled during active COVID-19.

V is TRBV7-2 and J is TRBJ2-5, with TRBD2 as a possible D gene (7 bases). CDR3 length: 16 residues. Between the trimmed V and J ends, which lost 1 base and 1 base, there was a span of 13 bases. Germline-derived CDR1 and CDR2 are SGHTA and FQGNSA. CDR3 in amino acids: CASSLVAAGAQETQYF. The CDR3 bases are TGTGCCAGCAGCTTAGTTGCGGCGGGGGCCCAAGAGACCCAGTACTTC. Full variable domain (outside the CDR3, taken from reference TRBV7-2 and TRBJ2-5): GAGVSQSPSNKVTEKGKDVELRCDPISGHTALYWYRQSLGQGLEFLIYFQGNSAPDKSGLPSDRFSAERTGGSVSTLTIQRTQQEDSAVYLCASSLVAAGAQETQYFGPGTRLLVL.

The CDR3 coding sequence is TGTGCCAGCAGCCCCTCGGAGATTTCGACCCAGCATTTT. Translation: CASSPSEISTQHF. V and J are TRBV16 and TRBJ1-5; D not resolved. V was shortened by 4 bases and J by 11 bases, with 15 bases between the two germline ends. Germline assignment: CDR1 KGHSY and CDR2 FQNENV. The CDR3 sequence is 13 residues long.

This clone has a single count. The rearrangement uses TRBV9 and TRBJ2-2; 11 positions agree with TRBD2. Germline V gene data show CDR1 as SGDLS and CDR2 as YYNGEE. V gave up 2 bases and J gave up 4 bases; unmatched junction bases: 4. CDR3 length: 16 amino acids. CDR3 in amino acids: CASSVTSGSPTGELFF. CDR3 DNA sequence: TGTGCCAGCAGCGTCACTAGCGGGAGTCCCACCGGGGAGCTGTTTTTT. Full variable domain (remainder filled in from reference TRBV9 and TRBJ2-2): DSGVTQTPKHLITATGQRVTLRCSPRSGDLSVYWYQQSLDQGLQFLIQYYNGEERAKGNILERFSAQQFPDLHSELNLSSLELGDSALYFCASSVTSGSPTGELFFGEGSRLTVL.

The chain links TRBV9 to TRBJ2-4; 10 bases map to TRBD2. Germline V CDR1 and CDR2: SGDLS, YYNGEE. CDR3 length: 17 amino acids. The junction had 10 bases not matched to a gene; V was cut back by 2 bases and J by 5 bases. The CDR3 DNA follows: TGTGCCAGCAGCGTTCAAGCGGGAGGGCCGAGGGAAAACATTCAGTACTTC. Its translation: CASSVQAGGPRENIQYF.

V and J are TRBV6-2 or TRBV6-3 and TRBJ2-4, with TRBD2 identical over 8 bases. There are 16 residues in the CDR3. Germline V CDR1 and CDR2: MNHEY, SVGEGT. V shed 4 bases, J shed 3 bases, and the junction held 8 bases outside the gene matches. In nucleotides, the CDR3 is TGTGCCAGCAGTTCCCCTCTCACTAGCGGCAAAAACATTCAGTACTTC. Residues: CASSSPLTSGKNIQYF.

V is TRBV5-8 and J is TRBJ2-7; 9 bases map to TRBD1. After removal of 4 bases from V and 9 bases from J, the junction contained 17 bases not matched to a gene. This CDR3 has 16 amino acids. Looked up from germline, CDR1 is SGHTS and CDR2 is YDEGEE. CDR3 nucleotide sequence: TGTGCCAGCAGCATCGCCTCGACAGGGGGTGATATTGCGCAGTACTTC. It encodes CASSIASTGGDIAQYF.

This clone came up a few times. V and J are TRBV9 and TRBJ1-1; D gene unclear. Germline CDR1 SGDLS, CDR2 YYNGEE. Between the trimmed V and J ends, which lost 2 bases and 1 base, there was a span of 6 bases. CDR3 size: 13 residues. The CDR3 nucleotides read TGTGCCAGCAGCGTCCATTCGAACACTGAAGCTTTCTTT. This translates into CASSVHSNTEAFF.

The V call is TRBV7-2, the J call TRBJ2-5, with 7 bases matching TRBD2. Germline CDR1 SGHTA, CDR2 FQGNSA. The junction had 5 bases not matched to a gene; V was cut back by 2 bases and J by 5 bases. The CDR3 loop spans 14 amino acids. CDR3 bases: TGTGCCAGCAGCTTAAGTAGCGGGCGGGAGACCCAGTACTTC. Residues: CASSLSSGRETQYF.

This rearrangement joins TRBV7-3 to TRBJ2-1, with D perhaps matching TRBD1 (6 bases). CDR3 size: 14 residues. The V end lost 5 bases, the J end lost 5 bases, and 13 bases lay between the germline ends. Germline CDR1 reads SGHTA; CDR2 reads FQGTGA. The CDR3 DNA reads as TGTGCCAGCAGCCTAGGGGGTTATAACAATGAGCAGTTCTTC. Its protein is CASSLGGYNNEQFF.

This clone came up once. Written as DNA, the CDR3 is TGCGCCAGCAGCCAAGATAAGTGGCTCATGAGGCAGCCCCAGCATTTT. It is translated as CASSQDKWLMRQPQHF. This chain links TRBV4-1 with TRBJ1-5; D unresolved. V was cut by 0 bases and J by 7 bases, with 16 bases left in between. The germline V gene has CDR1 MGHRA and CDR2 YSYEKL. CDR3 length: 16 amino acids.

By its share, this clone is medium-sized. The rearrangement links TRBV29-1 to TRBJ2-1; 15 nucleotides match TRBD2. This CDR3 contains 19 residues. With 2 bases clipped from V and 6 bases from J, the junction kept 14 bases outside the gene matches. Germline V CDR1 and CDR2: SQVTM, ANQGSEA. CDR3 sequence: CSVEPSGGLAGGPGNEQFF. The CDR3 region has the DNA TGCAGCGTTGAACCTTCCGGTGGACTAGCGGGAGGGCCTGGCAATGAGCAGTTCTTC.

A remark on this clone: A junction end diverges from the germline sequence, so it may reflect a read error. The chain recombines TRBV6-5 with TRBJ2-7; D is possibly TRBD2 (5 bases). CDR1 is MNHEY, CDR2 SVGAGI, per germline. The CDR3 is 15 amino acids. The DNA of the CDR3 is TGTGCCAGCAGTGACTCGCTTCGGGATACGGCTGAGCAGTACTTC. As protein: CASSDSLRDTAEQYF.

The chain recombines TRBV5-5 with TRBJ2-3, with 12 bases lining up with TRBD2. With V trimmed by 4 bases and J by 5 bases, 17 bases remained unmatched. This CDR3 contains 19 residues. CDR1 is SGHKS and CDR2 is YYEKEE in the germline V gene (reference sequence). The CDR3 spells CASSRRTSGISGVGDTQYF. In DNA form, the CDR3 reads TGTGCCAGCAGCCGCCGGACTAGCGGGATAAGTGGGGTCGGAGATACGCAGTATTTT.

The chain combines TRBV5-1 with TRBJ2-3, with a possible D match to TRBD2 (5 bases). Germline V CDR1 and CDR2: SGHRS, YFSETQ. This CDR3 spans 16 amino acids. V shed 4 bases and J shed 1 base, with 16 bases lying between them. This CDR3 is CASSTRTTAGTDTQYF. The CDR3 coding sequence is TGCGCCAGCAGCACTAGGACGACCGCAGGCACAGATACGCAGTATTTT.

The chain recombines TRBV19 with TRBJ1-5; D remains unclear. The V gene's germline CDR1 is LNHDA and CDR2 SQIVND (reference sequence). This CDR3 has 15 amino acids. Trimming pared 5 bases from V and 3 bases from J, leaving 14 bases between. DNA of the CDR3: TGTGCCAGTAGTTTCGCCGCAGGTTCCAATCAGCCCCAGCATTTT. Amino acids: CASSFAAGSNQPQHF.

This chain joins TRBV6-5 and TRBJ2-7; the match to TRBD1 covers 8 bases. From germline, CDR1 is MNHEY and CDR2 SVGAGI. V lost 0 bases to trimming and J lost 7 bases; unmatched junction nucleotides: 11. The CDR3 runs 16 residues. The CDR3 DNA follows: TGTGCCAGCAGTTACTCTCCAGGGCAGGGGGCGCGTGAGCAGTACTTC. It specifies CASSYSPGQGAREQYF.

The V call is TRBV27, the J call TRBJ1-2; D remains unclear. Germline CDR1 and CDR2: MNHEY and SMNVEV (reference sequence). This CDR3 spans 18 amino acids. Trimming removed 4 bases at V and 3 bases at J, with 24 bases between. CDR3 sequence (DNA): TGTGCCAGCAGTTCCAACTCCGGGTCTCAAACCTCGGACTATGGCTACACCTTC. This translates into CASSSNSGSQTSDYGYTF.

Here the CDR3 reads CASSTGLAIRGNEQFF. The CDR3 nucleotides are TGTGCCAGCAGCACGGGACTAGCGATCCGGGGCAATGAGCAGTTCTTC. The chain combines TRBV5-4 with TRBJ2-1, with TRBD2 identical over 10 bases. With V trimmed by 4 bases and J by 6 bases, 10 bases remained unmatched. The CDR3 is made up of 16 amino acids. Germline V lookup: CDR1 SGHNT, CDR2 YYREEE (reference sequence).

V gene TRBV5-4 combines with J gene TRBJ2-2; 8 nucleotides align to TRBD1. The germline V gene encodes CDR1 SGHNT and CDR2 YYREEE (reference sequence). Germline trimming cut 3 bases from V and 6 bases from J; bases unmatched to any gene: 7. The CDR3 has 15 amino acids. The CDR3 region has the DNA TGTGCCAGCAGCTCCCGACAGGGGCTGGCCGGGGAGCTGTTTTTT. Its translation is CASSSRQGLAGELFF.

The chain has TRBV27 and TRBJ1-6, with 7 bases identical to TRBD1. Trimming cost V 2 bases and J 2 bases; bases outside gene matches: 6. CDR3 length equals 17 residues. Germline CDR1 reads MNHEY; CDR2 reads SMNVEV (reference sequence). CDR3 amino acids: CASSLPRQGTYNSPLHF. The CDR3 DNA reads as TGTGCCAGCAGTTTACCCAGACAGGGCACCTATAATTCACCCCTCCACTTT.